These T cell receptor beta chains were read from a single sample in a study of TIL therapy for anti-PD-1-resistant metastatic lung cancer. Measured with immunoSEQ multiplex PCR; TCRdb has only the in-frame clones, and not every one. This sample has tens of thousands of clones, with more than 60% found just once. The input for sequencing was blood, taken at baseline. These receptors all stem from a person aged 25 to 85 with non-small cell lung cancer. Both conserved end residues are part of each CDR3. A D gene is named only where the DNA matches it firmly. Not every row has a clone size; where given, it reads once, few, many or a size class.

TRBV7-9	NA	few	TRBJ1-1	TGTGCCAGCAGCTTAGAGGGTTCGAGCACTGAAGCTTTCTTT	CASSLEGSSTEAFF
TRBV19	TRBD1	NA	TRBJ1-2	TGTGCCAGTACCCCTGGGACAGGCGGTCCCCGTGGCTACACCTTC	CASTPGTGGPRGYTF
TRBV2	NA	NA	TRBJ2-7	TGTGCCAGCAGTGAATGGCATTTGGAGTACGAGCAGTACTTC	CASSEWHLEYEQYF
TRBV2	NA	once	TRBJ1-3	TGTGCCAGCAGTGAACGGGGGACTGGAAACACCATATATTTT	CASSERGTGNTIYF
TRBV7-2	TRBD2	NA	TRBJ2-4	TGTGCCAGCAGCAGAGATATCGGGGCTGGCGGGAGGGCCGGGAACTTC	CASSRDIGAGGRAGNF
TRBV10-3	TRBD1	NA	TRBJ1-3	TGTGCCATCAGGCTAGACAGGGGCGGAAACACCATATATTTT	CAIRLDRGGNTIYF
TRBV21-1	NA	NA	TRBJ2-6	TGTACCAGCAGCAAAGAGGGAGGTACAGGGGGCGACTCTGGGGCCAACGTCCTGACTTTC	CTSSKEGGTGGDSGANVLTF
TRBV5-5	TRBD1	NA	TRBJ1-2	TGTGCCAGCAGCCCGGACAGGGGGGACTACACCTTC	CASSPDRGDYTF
TRBV28	NA	few	TRBJ1-6	TGTGCTGAGGGGGACTCCTATAATTCACCCCTCCACTTT	CAEGDSYNSPLHF
TRBV6-5	NA	once	TRBJ2-4	TGTGCCAGCAGTCCCCGGGAGGGGGCGAACATTCAGTACTTC	CASSPREGANIQYF
TRBV4-2	TRBD1	NA	TRBJ1-6	TGTGCCAGCAGCCACCCGGACAGGGCTAATTCACCCCTCCACTTT	CASSHPDRANSPLHF
TRBV7-2	NA	NA	TRBJ1-3	TGTGCCAGCAGCTTAGGCAGAGCCTCTGGAAACACCATATATTTT	CASSLGRASGNTIYF
TRBV5-4	TRBD2	NA	TRBJ2-1	TGTGCCAGCAGCGTGACTAGCGGGGGGTCCTTGTCTAATGAGCAGTTCTTC	CASSVTSGGSLSNEQFF
TRBV29-1	TRBD2	NA	TRBJ2-3	TGCAGCGTCGTAGCGGGCCCAGATACGCAGTATTTT	CSVVAGPDTQYF
TRBV27	NA	NA	TRBJ2-2	TGTGCCAGCAGTAGGGCCACCGGGGAGCTGTTTTTT	CASSRATGELFF
TRBV28	NA	NA	TRBJ1-4	TGTGCCAGCAGCGAAGGCAAAGAAAAACTGTTTTTT	CASSEGKEKLFF
TRBV7-9	NA	medium-sized	TRBJ1-1	TGTGCCAGCAGCCCAACCTTAACAGGGTTTGAAGCTTTCTTT	CASSPTLTGFEAFF
TRBV7-6	TRBD1	NA	TRBJ2-1	TGTGCCAGCAGCTTAGCGGGGACAGGGGCGTACAATGAGCAGTTCTTC	CASSLAGTGAYNEQFF
TRBV5-1	TRBD2	NA	TRBJ2-2	TGCGCCAGCAGCTTGGTTAGCGGGACCGGGGAGCTGTTTTTT	CASSLVSGTGELFF
TRBV6-1	NA	NA	TRBJ2-1	TGTGCCAGCAGTGGGAGCTGGGGGCGGGGAGACAATGAGCAGTTCTTC	CASSGSWGRGDNEQFF
TRBV28	NA	NA	TRBJ2-5	TGTGCCAGCAGTGTAACTAGAGCCCAAGAGACCCAGTACTTC	CASSVTRAQETQYF
TRBV27	NA	once	TRBJ2-5	TGTGCCAGCAGTCCTCAGGGGCCTGGTGCAGAGACCCAGTACTTC	CASSPQGPGAETQYF
TRBV20-1	NA	NA	TRBJ2-3	TGCAGCCCCGGCACAGATACGCAGTATTTT	CSPGTDTQYF
TRBV7-9	NA	NA	TRBJ2-7	TGTGCCAGCAGCTTAGCGCTAACAGTTGAATCCTCCTACGAGCAGTACTTC	CASSLALTVESSYEQYF
TRBV4-2	NA	once	TRBJ1-2	TGTGCCAGCAGCCAAGAGTCAGGGAGTTTGTACACCTTC	CASSQESGSLYTF
TRBV28	NA	NA	TRBJ1-3	TGTGCCAGCAGTCTCGGGAACACCATATATTTT	CASSLGNTIYF
TRBV19	TRBD2	NA	TRBJ2-5	TGTGCCAGTAGTCTTGGACTAGCGGTCCTCCAAGAGACCCAGTACTTC	CASSLGLAVLQETQYF
TRBV6-5	NA	NA	TRBJ2-2	TGTGCCAGCAGTTACTCGATAACAGGGAGCACCGGGGAGCTGTTTTTT	CASSYSITGSTGELFF
TRBV5-1	TRBD2	NA	TRBJ2-2	TGCGCCAGCAGCTTGGCCCGACTAGCGGGATCCGGGGAGCTGTTTTTT	CASSLARLAGSGELFF
TRBV19	NA	NA	TRBJ2-1	TGTGCCACCCAAACAGGGATGGGGTACTCCTACAATGAGCAGTTCTTC	CATQTGMGYSYNEQFF
TRBV25-1	NA	few	TRBJ2-5	TGTGCCAGCAGTGCGCGTCACAGCGGTATCTCTCAGGAGACCCAGTACTTC	CASSARHSGISQETQYF
TRBV11-2	TRBD1	NA	TRBJ1-1	TGTGCCAGCAGCTTATTAAGGGGGCGGTCTGAGACTGAAGCTTTCTTT	CASSLLRGRSETEAFF
TRBV7-9	NA	NA	TRBJ2-7	TGTGCCAGCAGCTTAGCAGGGCGGGCGAGCTCCTACGAGCAGTACTTC	CASSLAGRASSYEQYF
TRBV9	TRBD2	NA	TRBJ2-1	TGTGCCAGTGGACTAGCGGGGAGCTCCTACAATGAGCAGTTCTTC	CASGLAGSSYNEQFF
TRBV7-2	TRBD1	once	TRBJ1-2	TGTGCCAGCAGCTTAGTCACAAGGGACAGAAGGACTACTAACTATGGCTACACCTTC	CASSLVTRDRRTTNYGYTF
TRBV7-2	TRBD2	NA	TRBJ2-7	TGTGCCAGCAGCGTAAGCGGGGGGGCCTACGAGCAGTACTTC	CASSVSGGAYEQYF
TRBV7-2	NA	NA	TRBJ1-5	TGTGCCAGCAGCTCAGGGCGCAGGGAGAGCAATCAGCCCCAGCATTTT	CASSSGRRESNQPQHF
TRBV6-5	NA	NA	TRBJ2-4	TGTGCCAGCAGTTACTCTCAGTTAGCCAAAAACATTCAGTACTTC	CASSYSQLAKNIQYF
TRBV28	TRBD1	NA	TRBJ1-6	TGTGCCAGCAGTTGGACAGGGGGCAGTAATTCACCCCTCCACTTT	CASSWTGGSNSPLHF
TRBV7-8	NA	few	TRBJ1-2	TGTGCCAGCAGCCATGGGGGAGGCTATGGCTACACCTTC	CASSHGGGYGYTF
TRBV9	NA	NA	TRBJ2-7	TGTGCCAGCAGCGTTGATGGACAGTTTTCCTACGAGCAGTACTTC	CASSVDGQFSYEQYF
TRBV4-3	TRBD2	few	TRBJ2-5	TGCGCCAGCAGCCAGGATAGCGGGAGAGGGGGAGAGACCCAGTACTTC	CASSQDSGRGGETQYF
TRBV5-1	NA	NA	TRBJ2-1	TGCGCCAGCAGTAGGTTCGCGGGACCACGGGGTTCGGACAATGAGCAGTTCTTC	CASSRFAGPRGSDNEQFF
TRBV27	TRBD2	NA	TRBJ2-1	TGTGCCAGCGGGAATAGCGGGAGCGATGAGCAGTTCTTC	CASGNSGSDEQFF
TRBV20-1	NA	NA	TRBJ1-5	TGCAGTGCTAGCAAGGGTCAGCCCCAGCATTTT	CSASKGQPQHF
TRBV19	NA	NA	TRBJ2-3	TGTGCCACCAACACCGCGGCGACAGATACGCAGTATTTT	CATNTAATDTQYF
TRBV15	TRBD1	once	TRBJ2-3	TGTGCCACCAGCACCGAACAGGGGGAGTTCACAGATACGCAGTATTTT	CATSTEQGEFTDTQYF
TRBV6-1	NA	NA	TRBJ1-2	TGTGCCAGCAGCCAAGGGTTAACTGACGCCTATGGCTACACCTTC	CASSQGLTDAYGYTF
TRBV30	NA	NA	TRBJ1-4	TGTGCCTGGAGTCTCGGGGGGGTGGCAACTAATGAAAAACTGTTTTTT	CAWSLGGVATNEKLFF
TRBV6-4	TRBD2	NA	TRBJ2-1	TGTGCCAGCAGCGGGACCGGGACTAGCGGGAGTGAGCAGTTCTTC	CASSGTGTSGSEQFF
TRBV6-5	NA	NA	TRBJ2-3	TGTGCCAGCAGATCGACCACAGATACGCAGTATTTT	CASRSTTDTQYF
TRBV28	NA	once	TRBJ2-2	TGTGCCAGCAGTATACTAGGACGGACGAACACCGGGGAGCTGTTTTTT	CASSILGRTNTGELFF
TRBV10-1	NA	few	TRBJ1-1	TGCGCCAGCAGTGAGTCGGGTAGGAATTGTGTAAGCGGGGCTTTCTTT	CASSESGRNCVSGAFF
TRBV7-2	TRBD1	few	TRBJ1-2	TGTGCCAGCAGACGACCGGGACAGGGGATAGGAGGCTACACCTTC	CASRRPGQGIGGYTF
TRBV5-5	NA	NA	TRBJ1-2	TGTGCCAGCAGCTTGGTCGGTCGAGGGCTAAACTATGGCTACACCTTC	CASSLVGRGLNYGYTF
TRBV18	NA	few	TRBJ2-5	TGTGCCAGCTCACCGGTGGGTCAAGAGACCCAGTACTTC	CASSPVGQETQYF
TRBV6-5	NA	NA	TRBJ1-1	TGTGCCAGCAGTTACTCTGGGCACTTGAACACTGAAGCTTTCTTT	CASSYSGHLNTEAFF
TRBV29-1	NA	NA	TRBJ2-2	TGCAGCGTTGATGGCACCGGGGAGCTGTTTTTT	CSVDGTGELFF
TRBV14	NA	NA	TRBJ2-1	TGTGCCAGCAGCCCCTCGAGGATGAGGGTCCTCAATGAGCAGTTCTTC	CASSPSRMRVLNEQFF